These T cell receptor beta chains were read from a single sample in a study of T cells in Graves' hyperthyroidism and ophthalmopathy. TCRdb reprocessed the multiplex PCR reads via MiXCR and lists one record per CDR3 protein. Here the sample spans roughly 300,000 distinct CDR3 sequences, approximately 15% being singletons. Sequencing used blood. These receptors all stem from a woman in her 30s with Graves' hyperthyroidism. CDR3s include the opening cysteine and the closing phenylalanine or tryptophan. D genes are given only for firm matches. Some rows have no size entry. The others give once, few or many, or a class for an expanded clone.

V	size	J	D	CDR3	DNA
TRBV5-8	few	TRBJ1-5	-	CARPEQGDFSNQPQHF	TGTGCCAGACCGGAACAGGGAGATTTTAGCAATCAGCCCCAGCATTTT
TRBV13	many	TRBJ2-5	TRBD1	CASSPRGPGETQYF	TGTGCCAGCAGCCCCAGGGGGCCTGGAGAGACCCAGTACTTC
TRBV29-1	few	TRBJ1-1	-	CSYRVGTEAFF	TGCAGCTACCGGGTGGGCACTGAAGCTTTCTTT
TRBV4-2	-	TRBJ2-7	TRBD2	CASSQEESAGNYEQYF	TGTGCCAGCAGCCAAGAGGAGTCAGCGGGGAACTACGAGCAGTACTTC
TRBV18	-	TRBJ2-3	TRBD2	CASSGSGEDTQYF	TGTGCCAGCTCAGGTAGCGGGGAGGATACGCAGTATTTT
TRBV28	-	TRBJ1-5	-	CASSATGAYYQPQHF	TGTGCCAGCAGTGCGACAGGAGCCTACTATCAGCCCCAGCATTTT
TRBV27	few	TRBJ2-7	-	CASSPKGTATYEQYF	TGTGCCAGCAGTCCCAAAGGGACGGCAACCTACGAGCAGTACTTC
TRBV28	-	TRBJ2-7	-	CATSGGPSEQYF	TGTGCCACCAGTGGGGGTCCTTCCGAGCAGTACTTC
TRBV9	few	TRBJ2-1	TRBD2	CASSGAFSTSDPKQFF	TGTGCCAGCAGCGGAGCCTTTAGTACTAGCGACCCGAAGCAGTTCTTC
TRBV20-1	many	TRBJ2-3	TRBD1	CSASPGQGTDTQYF	TGCAGTGCATCCCCGGGACAGGGGACCGATACGCAGTATTTT
TRBV28	few	TRBJ2-3	TRBD2	CASSLGTSDTDTQYF	TGTGCCAGCAGTTTAGGTACTAGCGACACAGATACGCAGTATTTT
TRBV2	many	TRBJ2-1	-	CASSENADNEQFF	TGTGCCAGCAGTGAAAACGCCGACAATGAGCAGTTCTTC
TRBV11-2	many	TRBJ2-2	TRBD2	CASSILAGGLYTGELFF	TGTGCCAGCAGCATACTAGCGGGAGGATTGTACACCGGGGAGCTGTTTTTT
TRBV20-1	few	TRBJ2-7	TRBD2	CSARSGLVANYEQYF	TGCAGTGCTAGGTCCGGACTAGTTGCTAACTACGAGCAGTACTTC
TRBV29-1	many	TRBJ2-5	-	CSLGGAFQETQYF	TGCAGCCTTGGGGGGGCCTTCCAAGAGACCCAGTACTTC
TRBV7-2	many	TRBJ2-3	-	CASSLVSTSTDTQYF	TGTGCCAGCAGCTTAGTGTCTACTAGCACAGATACGCAGTATTTT
TRBV9	few	TRBJ2-7	-	CASSVAAERSSYEQYF	TGTGCCAGCAGCGTAGCGGCCGAGCGGTCCTCCTACGAGCAGTACTTC
TRBV6-1	-	TRBJ2-1	TRBD2	CASTPTSGPLNEQFF	TGTGCCAGCACCCCGACTAGCGGCCCCCTCAATGAGCAGTTCTTC
TRBV7-2	many	TRBJ1-6	TRBD1	CASSLGQGRSPLHF	TGTGCCAGCAGCTTGGGACAGGGTCGCTCACCCCTCCACTTT
TRBV6-1	-	TRBJ1-5	TRBD1	CASRPQGAGSNQPQHF	TGTGCCAGCAGACCACAGGGGGCTGGTAGCAATCAGCCCCAGCATTTT
TRBV7-6	many	TRBJ2-3	-	CASSLRPGEEADTQYF	TGTGCCAGCAGCTTAAGGCCCGGGGAGGAGGCAGATACGCAGTATTTT
TRBV29-1	few	TRBJ2-3	TRBD1	CSVADPGTGITDTQYF	TGCAGCGTTGCCGATCCCGGGACAGGGATCACAGATACGCAGTATTTT
TRBV20-1	few	TRBJ2-7	-	CSARGGETDLGEQYF	TGCAGTGCTAGAGGCGGAGAGACGGACCTCGGCGAGCAGTACTTC
TRBV29-1	few	TRBJ2-5	-	CSVRHQETQYF	TGCAGCGTTCGCCATCAAGAGACCCAGTACTTC
TRBV20-1	-	TRBJ2-5	-	CSARDGGKETQYF	TGCAGTGCTAGAGATGGAGGGAAAGAGACCCAGTACTTC
TRBV5-1	-	TRBJ2-1	-	CASSSPSTYNEQFF	TGCGCCAGCAGCTCCCCCTCGACCTACAATGAGCAGTTCTTC
TRBV28	many	TRBJ2-7	-	CASSSLRDGLLGQYF	TGTGCCAGCAGTAGTCTCCGGGACGGACTCCTTGGGCAGTACTTC
TRBV28	many	TRBJ1-1	-	CASSPLDRPAFF	TGTGCCAGCAGTCCCCTGGACCGCCCGGCTTTCTTT
TRBV2	-	TRBJ2-6	-	CASSRSRGSGANVLTF	TGTGCCAGCAGTAGAAGCCGAGGCTCTGGGGCCAACGTCCTGACTTTC
TRBV28	-	TRBJ1-3	TRBD1	CASSPPTGTGNTIYF	TGTGCCAGCAGTCCTCCGACAGGGACTGGAAACACCATATATTTT
TRBV7-2	many	TRBJ2-1	-	CASSLGVGERQFF	TGTGCCAGCAGCTTAGGGGTTGGAGAACGGCAGTTCTTC
TRBV28	many	TRBJ1-1	TRBD1	CASSPLPGQGLTEAFF	TGTGCCAGCAGTCCCCTTCCGGGACAGGGGCTTACTGAAGCTTTCTTT
TRBV9	-	TRBJ2-1	-	CASSVARDGGEQFF	TGTGCCAGCAGCGTAGCCAGGGATGGAGGTGAGCAGTTCTTC
TRBV6-1	-	TRBJ2-3	-	CASSLVAGRTDTQYF	TGTGCCAGCAGCTTGGTGGCGGGACGCACAGATACGCAGTATTTT
TRBV13	-	TRBJ2-7	-	CASSLASRTGTESYEQYF	TGTGCCAGCAGCTTAGCTTCGAGGACCGGCACAGAGAGTTACGAGCAGTACTTC
TRBV28	many	TRBJ2-4	TRBD2	CASSHPWTSGRELNIQYF	TGTGCCAGCAGTCATCCATGGACTAGCGGGAGGGAATTGAACATTCAGTACTTC
TRBV20-1	-	TRBJ2-7	-	CSASKSLTEQYF	TGCAGTGCTAGTAAGAGCCTGACCGAGCAGTACTTC
TRBV30	-	TRBJ1-5	TRBD1	CAWSVQGVQPQHF	TGTGCCTGGAGTGTACAGGGGGTTCAGCCCCAGCATTTT
TRBV7-9	many	TRBJ2-3	-	CASSFPKAASTDTQYF	TGTGCCAGCAGCTTTCCCAAAGCGGCCAGCACAGATACGCAGTATTTT
TRBV29-1	-	TRBJ2-7	-	CSVGLAAGEQYF	TGCAGCGTTGGGCTCGCCGCTGGCGAGCAGTACTTC
TRBV12-3/TRBV12-4	many	TRBJ2-7	TRBD1	CASSLALVAGGEQYF	TGTGCCAGCAGTTTAGCGCTGGTGGCAGGGGGCGAGCAGTACTTC
TRBV12-3/TRBV12-4	-	TRBJ1-3	-	CASDSSRDIFSGNTIYF	TGTGCCAGCGATTCCTCCCGAGACATTTTCTCTGGAAACACCATATATTTT
TRBV2	many	TRBJ2-1	TRBD2	CASSHPLADQKQFF	TGTGCCAGCAGCCACCCACTAGCGGACCAAAAGCAGTTCTTC
TRBV11-2	many	TRBJ2-3	TRBD2	CASSLETSGSSDTQYF	TGTGCCAGCAGCTTAGAGACTAGCGGGAGTTCCGATACGCAGTATTTT
TRBV24-1	-	TRBJ1-3	TRBD1	CATSDGGQGLNTIYF	TGTGCCACCAGTGATGGGGGACAGGGCTTGAACACCATATATTTT